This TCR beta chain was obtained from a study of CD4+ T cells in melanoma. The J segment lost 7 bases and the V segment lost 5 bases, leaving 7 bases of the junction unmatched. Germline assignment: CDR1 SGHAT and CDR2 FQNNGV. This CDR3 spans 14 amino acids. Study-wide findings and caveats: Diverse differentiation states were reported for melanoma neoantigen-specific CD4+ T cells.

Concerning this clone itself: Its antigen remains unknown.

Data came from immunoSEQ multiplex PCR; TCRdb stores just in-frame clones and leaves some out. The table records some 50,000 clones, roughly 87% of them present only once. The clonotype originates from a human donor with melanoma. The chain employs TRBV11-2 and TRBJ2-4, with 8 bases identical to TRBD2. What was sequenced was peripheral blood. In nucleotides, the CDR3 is TGTGCCAGCAGCGCAATGACTAGCGCGAACATTCAGTACTTC. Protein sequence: CASSAMTSANIQYF.